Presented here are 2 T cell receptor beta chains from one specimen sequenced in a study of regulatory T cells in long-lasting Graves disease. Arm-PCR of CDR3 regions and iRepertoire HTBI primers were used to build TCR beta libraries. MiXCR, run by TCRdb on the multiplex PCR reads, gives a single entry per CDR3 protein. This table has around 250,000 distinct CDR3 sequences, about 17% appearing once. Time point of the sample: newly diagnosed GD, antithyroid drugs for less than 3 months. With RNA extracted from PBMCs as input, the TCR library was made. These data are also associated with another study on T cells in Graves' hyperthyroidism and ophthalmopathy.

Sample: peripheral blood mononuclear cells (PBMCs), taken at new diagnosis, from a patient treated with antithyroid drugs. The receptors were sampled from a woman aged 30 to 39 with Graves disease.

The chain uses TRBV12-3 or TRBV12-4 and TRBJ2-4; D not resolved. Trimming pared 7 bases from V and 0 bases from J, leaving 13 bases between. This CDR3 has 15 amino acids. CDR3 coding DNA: TGTGCCAGCACCGGTACACAACTAGCCAAAAACATTCAGTACTTC. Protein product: CASTGTQLAKNIQYF.

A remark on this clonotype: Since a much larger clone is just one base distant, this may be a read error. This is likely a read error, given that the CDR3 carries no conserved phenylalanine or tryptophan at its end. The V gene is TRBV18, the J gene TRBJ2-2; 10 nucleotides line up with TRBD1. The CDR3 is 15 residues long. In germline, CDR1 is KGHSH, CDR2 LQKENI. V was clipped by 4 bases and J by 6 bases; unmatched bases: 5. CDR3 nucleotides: TGTGCCAGCTCACTCTCCGGGACAGGGGCCGGGGAGCTGTTTTCT. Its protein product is CASSLSGTGAGELFS.